The 6 T cell receptor beta chains listed next were all sequenced from one sample in a study of T-cell reconstitution after alpha-beta-depleted transplantation in children. Using unique molecular identifiers, the investigators prepared the TCRbeta library. TCRdb reanalysed the PCR reads using MiXCR and keeps one entry per CDR3 protein. The repertoire consists of approximately 230,000 distinct CDR3 sequences, with more than 20% occurring once and the leading ten covering about 5%. The sequences come from PBMCs, mostly from graft donor cells, collected 360 days after TCRalphabeta/CD19-depleted stem cell transplant. The receptors here all came from a female patient aged 2 to 10 who had a stem cell transplant for congenital amegakaryocytic thrombocytopenia, so the T cells may come from the graft donor.

The genes are TRBV24-1 and TRBJ2-2; D unclear. The germline V gene has CDR1 KGHDR and CDR2 SFDVKD. This CDR3 comprises 14 residues. Trimming left V 2 bases short and J 6 bases short, with 9 bases between. Here the CDR3 DNA reads TGTGCCACCAGTGATTCCCCGGCCGCCGGGGAGCTGTTTTTT. Amino acid sequence: CATSDSPAAGELFF.

The rearrangement joins TRBV5-1 to TRBJ1-2, with 7 bases that match TRBD1. V lost 4 bases and J lost 3; bases outside the gene matches: 3. This CDR3 is built from 13 residues. Germline V gives CDR1 SGHRS, CDR2 YFSETQ. The CDR3 nucleotides read TGCGCCAGCAGCGACAGGGTGGACTATGGCTACACCTTC. Protein: CASSDRVDYGYTF.

Only a few counts were recorded for this clonotype. The genes are TRBV30 and TRBJ2-3; 8 nucleotides match TRBD2. Germline trimming cut 3 bases from V and 4 bases from J; bases unmatched to any gene: 6. CDR1 and CDR2 (germline): GTSNPN, SVGIG (reference sequence). This CDR3 contains 14 residues. The CDR3 is CAWRLSGSADTQYF. CDR3 DNA sequence: TGTGCCTGGAGACTCAGCGGGAGCGCAGATACGCAGTATTTT.

There are a few counts of this clonotype. The chain combines TRBV29-1 with TRBJ2-7, with a weak D call TRBD1 (6 bases). The germline gives CDR1 SQVTM, CDR2 ANQGSEA. This CDR3 spans 14 amino acids. V lost 2 bases to trimming and J lost 2 bases, with 13 bases between them. The CDR3 reads CSVEKTGKPYEQYF. The CDR3 nucleotides are TGCAGCGTTGAAAAGACAGGAAAACCCTACGAGCAGTACTTC.

The chain recombines TRBV5-1 with TRBJ2-4; possibly TRBD2 for D (5 bases). Germline-derived CDR1 and CDR2 are SGHRS and YFSETQ. V was shortened by 0 bases and J by 8 bases, with 12 bases between the two germline ends. This CDR3 has 14 amino acids. This chain's CDR3 is CASSLAGAGDIQYF. As DNA, the CDR3 is TGCGCCAGCAGCTTGGCCGGAGCCGGGGACATTCAGTACTTC.

V usage is TRBV30 and J usage is TRBJ2-1; the D call may be TRBD1 or TRBD2 (5 bases each). The CDR3 totals 16 residues. Per germline, CDR1 GTSNPN and CDR2 SVGIG (reference sequence). The V and J ends lost 0 bases and 8 bases respectively, with 20 bases between them. CDR3 sequence reads: CAWSVHYDDWDDEQFF. The DNA of the CDR3 is TGTGCCTGGAGTGTACACTACGATGACTGGGACGATGAGCAGTTCTTC.